What follows are 13 T cell receptor beta chains derived from one specimen sequenced in a study of beta chain features in type 1 diabetes. Reverse transcribing all isolated RNA meant expressed TCRB transcripts were sequenced. Libraries were prepared by immunoSEQ multiplex PCR; TCRdb keeps only in-frame clonotypes and omits some of them. The data show hundreds of thousands of clones, roughly 8% seen once. The sample taken for sequencing was central memory CD4+ T cells from blood. The source is a woman between 18 and 29 years old in good health.

This clone occurred a few times. The CDR3 sequence: CASSVQPGDNEKLFF. CDR3 in DNA: TGTGCCAGCAGCGTACAGCCAGGGGATAATGAAAAACTGTTTTTT. The chain has TRBV9 and TRBJ1-4; D might be TRBD1 (6 bases). The V end was cut by 1 base, the J end by 4 bases, with 11 bases between. Germline CDR1 and CDR2: SGDLS and YYNGEE. The CDR3 consists of 15 residues. The full variable domain, completed using reference TRBV9 and TRBJ1-4, is DSGVTQTPKHLITATGQRVTLRCSPRSGDLSVYWYQQSLDQGLQFLIQYYNGEERAKGNILERFSAQQFPDLHSELNLSSLELGDSALYFCASSVQPGDNEKLFFGSGTQLSVL.

The chain combines TRBV7-3 with TRBJ2-7; 9 positions match TRBD1. V lost 5 bases to trimming and J lost 6 bases; unmatched junction nucleotides: 11. CDR1 SGHTA and CDR2 FQGTGA come from the germline V gene. The CDR3 is 15 amino acids. The CDR3 region has the DNA TGTGCCAGCAGCACGGCCCCGGGACAGGGTGGCGAGCAGTACTTC. This gives the protein CASSTAPGQGGEQYF.

This clone turned up a few times. The chain couples TRBV4-3 to TRBJ2-5; D is tentatively TRBD1 or TRBD2 (6 bases each). CDR1 and CDR2 from the germline V gene are LGHNA and YSLEER. The ends were cut back, 1 base at V and 2 bases at J, with 17 bases in the middle. This CDR3 is built from 17 residues. This CDR3 is CASSQGRRGSGQETQYF. CDR3 DNA sequence: TGCGCCAGCAGCCAAGGTCGGAGGGGGTCTGGGCAAGAGACCCAGTACTTC.

The chain is built from TRBV6-5 and TRBJ2-1, with a possible D match to TRBD2 (5 bases). CDR3 size: 13 residues. Germline V gene sequence: CDR1 MNHEY, CDR2 SVGAGI. The ends were cut back, 5 bases at V and 12 bases at J, with 17 bases in the middle. Written as DNA, the CDR3 is TGTGCCAGCAGTCCCGAAGAGGGAGTTGGGCAGTTCTTC. This gives the protein CASSPEEGVGQFF.

The V call is TRBV23-1, the J call TRBJ2-1; D possibly corresponds to TRBD1 (6 bases). TRBV23-1 is noted as an ORF with a role that remains uncertain. V was trimmed by 1 base and J by 0 bases, leaving 25 bases between them. The CDR3 contains 21 residues. The CDR3 bases are TGCGCCAGCAGTCAATTGGCCAGGGGTTTCCTAAATCTAAGCTCCTACAATGAGCAGTTCTTC. This sequence encodes CASSQLARGFLNLSSYNEQFF.

This clone was seen a few times. The V call is TRBV5-4, the J call TRBJ2-1; D perhaps matches TRBD2 (6 bases). Between the trimmed V and J ends, which lost 2 bases and 11 bases, there was a span of 20 bases. The CDR3 covers 15 residues. The germline CDR1 and CDR2 sequences are SGHNT and YYREEE (reference sequence). The DNA of the CDR3 is TGTGCCAGCAGCTTTAGGGACTCCGGACCCGGGAAGCAGTTCTTC. This sequence encodes CASSFRDSGPGKQFF. Full variable domain (missing parts from reference TRBV5-4 and TRBJ2-1): ETGVTQSPTHLIKTRGQQVTLRCSSQSGHNTVSWYQQALGQGPQFIFQYYREEENGRGNFPPRFSGLQFPNYSSELNVNALELDDSALYLCASSFRDSGPGKQFFGPGTRLTVL.

The chain employs TRBV6-6 and TRBJ1-1; tentative D call: TRBD1 (6 bases). Germline V gives CDR1 MNHNY, CDR2 SVGAGI (reference sequence). This CDR3 is built from 14 residues. Trimming stripped 7 bases from V and 1 base from J, with 13 bases between. The CDR3 loop is CASNQDRTNTEAFF. The CDR3 region has the DNA TGTGCCAGCAACCAAGACAGGACGAACACTGAAGCTTTCTTT.

The rearrangement joins TRBV10-3 to TRBJ2-3, with 12 bases fitting TRBD2. Unmatched junction bases numbered 10, after V lost 4 bases and J lost 5 bases. The CDR3 has 17 amino acids. Germline CDR1 and CDR2: ENHRY and SYGVKD. The CDR3 reads CAISGRTSGTTEDTQYF. CDR3 nucleotides: TGTGCCATCAGTGGACGGACTAGCGGGACCACCGAAGATACGCAGTATTTT.

There are a few counts of this clone. An end of the junction does not agree with germline; a read error may underlie this. The gene calls are TRBV7-9 and TRBJ2-3, with 9 bases matching TRBD2. This CDR3 region has 16 residues. Germline V gene data show CDR1 as SEHNR and CDR2 as FQNEAQ (reference sequence). DNA for the CDR3: TGTGCCAGCAGTTTAGGGGGCGGGAGGGCCCAAGATACGCAGTATTTT. Its protein is CASSLGGGRAQDTQYF. The complete variable domain, with remaining parts taken from reference TRBV7-9 and TRBJ2-3, reads DTGVSQNPRHKITKRGQNVTFRCDPISEHNRLYWYRQTLGQGPEFLTYFQNEAQLEKSRLLSDRFSAERPKGSFSTLEIQRTEQGDSAMYLCASSLGGGRAQDTQYFGPGTRLTVL.

This clone was observed a handful of times. V and J are TRBV5-4 and TRBJ1-1; D remains unclear. This CDR3 has 14 residues. V was shortened by 4 bases and J by 3 bases, with 13 bases between the two germline ends. The germline V gene has CDR1 SGHNT and CDR2 YYREEE (reference sequence). CDR3 DNA sequence: TGTGCCAGCAGCCAAAGGACGCTTGACACTGAAGCTTTCTTT. This translates into CASSQRTLDTEAFF.

This clone was detected only a few times. This chain connects TRBV7-2 to TRBJ2-7; 10 nucleotides align to TRBD2. V lost 0 bases, J lost 3 bases, and 8 bases stayed unmatched. The CDR3 length is 17 residues. CDR1 is SGHTA and CDR2 is FQGNSA in the germline V gene. The DNA for the CDR3 is TGTGCCAGCAGCTTAGCGGGCACTAGCGGGAATCACTACGAGCAGTACTTC. Encoded protein: CASSLAGTSGNHYEQYF.

The CDR3 DNA follows: TGTGCCAGCAGCTTAGATTTTGGGGTGAACATTCAGTACTTC. Its translation is CASSLDFGVNIQYF. The rearrangement uses TRBV7-2 and TRBJ2-4; no firm D call. The CDR3 length is 14 residues. In germline, CDR1 is SGHTA, CDR2 FQGNSA. Trimming cost V 1 base and J 7 bases, with 11 bases left between them.

Only a few counts were recorded for this clone. This chain uses TRBV4-2 with TRBJ1-4, with D maybe TRBD1 (5 bases). The germline gives CDR1 LGHNA, CDR2 YNFKEQ. V was clipped by 5 bases and J by 8 bases, with 12 bases between them. CDR3 size: 13 residues. The CDR3 coding sequence is TGTGCCAGCAGCGTCCAGGGCGGGGAAAAACTGTTTTTT. It yields the protein CASSVQGGEKLFF.